One and the same sample provided the 27 T cell receptor beta chains below, sequenced in a study of cytotoxic CD8 clonotypes in ibrutinib-treated CLL. Only in-frame clones appear in the TCRdb table, and some are missing; sequencing was by immunoSEQ multiplex PCR. The table records about 200,000 clones, 65% to 80% of them present only once. The sample consisted of PBMCs, taken after 12 months of ibrutinib treatment. The receptors originated from a human donor with chronic lymphocytic leukemia.

This clone was detected once. The chain uses TRBV4-3 and TRBJ2-7, with 8 bases aligning to TRBD2. After removal of 3 bases from V and 5 bases from J, the junction contained 6 bases not matched to a gene. Germline values: CDR1 LGHNA, CDR2 YSLEER. The CDR3 sequence is 14 residues long. CDR3 sequence: CASSQGAGAHEQYF. The DNA of the CDR3 is TGCGCCAGCAGCCAGGGAGCGGGAGCCCACGAGCAGTACTTC.

The rearrangement joins TRBV29-1 to TRBJ2-3; D unclear. Per germline, CDR1 SQVTM and CDR2 ANQGSEA. CDR3 size: 13 residues. V lost 4 bases and J 4 bases, leaving 12 bases between the germline ends. The CDR3 DNA reads as TGCAGCGTTGCGGGTGCCGGGTCAGATACGCAGTATTTT. It yields the protein CSVAGAGSDTQYF.

This clone showed up just a few times. For the CDR3, the DNA is TGTGCCAGTTCGGCGGCCAATTCCTACGAGCAGTACTTC. Residues: CASSAANSYEQYF. The rearrangement uses TRBV6-5 and TRBJ2-7; no clear D. Trimming took 9 bases from V and 1 from J, leaving 13 bases between them. The CDR3 runs 13 residues. Per the germline V gene, CDR1 is MNHEY and CDR2 is SVGAGI.

The chain is built from TRBV6-5 and TRBJ1-1; a weak D match, TRBD1 (5 bases). The germline CDR1 and CDR2 sequences are MNHEY and SVGAGI. The CDR3 is 15 residues long. V was cut by 1 base and J by 6 bases, with 15 bases left in between. The chain's CDR3 is CASSYYRQGTAEAFF. The CDR3 coding sequence is TGTGCCAGCAGTTACTACCGGCAGGGTACGGCTGAAGCTTTCTTT.

The genes are TRBV28 and TRBJ1-3; D perhaps matches TRBD1 (5 bases). V lost 7 bases and J 2 bases, leaving 9 bases between the germline ends. CDR1 is MDHEN and CDR2 is SYDVKM in the germline V gene. CDR3 length: 13 residues. The DNA of the CDR3 is TGTGCCAGCACCCTAGGGGCTGGAAACACCATATATTTT. This translates into CASTLGAGNTIYF.

This clone occurred a few times. This chain uses TRBV27 with TRBJ1-2, with D possibly TRBD1 on 6 matching bases. The CDR3 totals 14 residues. V dropped 3 bases and J dropped 2 bases, with 10 bases sitting between them. Germline CDR1 reads MNHEY; CDR2 reads SMNVEV (reference sequence). CDR3 sequence: CASSLSQGNYGYTF. The CDR3 DNA sequence: TGTGCCAGCAGTTTGAGTCAGGGGAACTATGGCTACACCTTC.

The gene calls are TRBV7-9 and TRBJ2-2; tentatively, D is TRBD1 (6 bases). The CDR3 has 14 residues. CDR1 and CDR2 from the germline V gene are SEHNR and FQNEAQ (reference sequence). Trimming pared 5 bases from V and 7 bases from J, leaving 14 bases between. The CDR3 sequence is CASSPGQRGGELFF. The CDR3 region has the DNA TGTGCCAGCAGCCCAGGACAGCGCGGCGGGGAGCTGTTTTTT.

This clone was observed a single time. The chain recombines TRBV7-9 with TRBJ1-3; D possibly corresponds to TRBD1 (5 bases). Deletions cut 0 bases from V and 4 bases from J, with 7 bases between. The CDR3 sequence is 14 residues long. Germline CDR1 is SEHNR and CDR2 is FQNEAQ (reference sequence). The CDR3 coding sequence is TGTGCCAGCAGCTTAGCTGGGGCCGGAAACACCATATATTTT. This gives the protein CASSLAGAGNTIYF.

The chain links TRBV5-1 to TRBJ2-2; D possibly matches TRBD1 or TRBD2 (5 bases each). The CDR3 runs to 15 residues. Trimming removed 3 bases at V and 0 bases at J, with 9 bases between. Per germline, CDR1 SGHRS and CDR2 YFSETQ. CDR3 amino acids: CASSSGTANTGELFF. The CDR3 coding sequence is TGCGCCAGCAGCTCGGGGACCGCGAACACCGGGGAGCTGTTTTTT. Using reference TRBV5-1 and TRBJ2-2 for the parts outside the CDR3, the full variable domain is KAGVTQTPRYLIKTRGQQVTLSCSPISGHRSVSWYQQTPGQGLQFLFEYFSETQRNKGNFPGRFSGRQFSNSRSEMNVSTLELGDSALYLCASSSGTANTGELFFGEGSRLTVL.

The chain couples TRBV19 to TRBJ1-3; D is perhaps TRBD1 (5 bases). Germline CDR1 reads LNHDA; CDR2 reads SQIVND (reference sequence). CDR3 length equals 14 residues. V lost 6 bases to trimming and J lost 4 bases, with 13 bases between them. The CDR3 loop is CASRQDGAGNTIYF. CDR3 nucleotides: TGTGCCAGTAGACAGGACGGGGCCGGAAACACCATATATTTT.

In this sample, this clone turned up once. The chain carries TRBV19 and TRBJ2-7; tentatively, D is TRBD2 (6 bases). V lost 3 bases and J 3 bases, leaving 15 bases between the germline ends. This CDR3 spans 15 amino acids. Germline values: CDR1 LNHDA, CDR2 SQIVND (reference sequence). CDR3 DNA: TGTGCCAGTAGTATTGGCCAGCGGGTGGGCTACGAGCAGTACTTC. Protein sequence: CASSIGQRVGYEQYF. Full variable domain (outside the CDR3, taken from reference TRBV19 and TRBJ2-7): DGGITQSPKYLFRKEGQNVTLSCEQNLNHDAMYWYRQDPGQGLRLIYYSQIVNDFQKGDIAEGYSVSREKKESFPLTVTSAQKNPTAFYLCASSIGQRVGYEQYFGPGTRLTVT.

The V call is TRBV6-6, the J call TRBJ2-7; 12 nucleotides line up with TRBD2. Trimming cost V 6 bases and J 6 bases; bases outside gene matches: 9. CDR1 and CDR2 (germline): MNHNY, SVGAGI (reference sequence). CDR3 length: 15 residues. The CDR3 here is CASSLASGRAPEQYF. The CDR3 DNA reads TGTGCCAGCAGCCTTGCTAGCGGGAGGGCCCCCGAGCAGTACTTC.

Only one count was recorded for this clone. The chain couples TRBV6-1 to TRBJ2-3, with D unresolved. The CDR3 is made up of 13 amino acids. Germline loops: CDR1 MNHNS, CDR2 SASEGT. V was clipped by 7 bases and J by 4 bases, with 12 bases between them. The CDR3 loop is CASTDENSDTQYF. Written as DNA, the CDR3 is TGTGCCAGCACTGATGAAAACTCAGATACGCAGTATTTT.

The chain employs TRBV15 and TRBJ1-2, with TRBD1 identical over 8 bases. The CDR3 totals 16 residues. Trimming cost V 2 bases and J 1 base; bases outside gene matches: 6. Germline V gene lookup returns CDR1 LNHNV and CDR2 YYDKDF (reference sequence). The CDR3: CATSRPRDRLNYGYTF. The CDR3 DNA reads TGTGCCACCAGCAGACCTAGGGACAGGCTTAACTATGGCTACACCTTC.

The chain is built from TRBV2 and TRBJ1-1, with 7 positions matching TRBD1. The length of the CDR3 is 12 residues. The trim removed 6 bases at V and 5 bases at J, leaving 3 bases unmatched. Germline assignment: CDR1 SNHLY and CDR2 FYNNEI. The CDR3 bases are TGTGCCAGCAGAGTGGACAGGACTGAAGCTTTCTTT. Residues: CASRVDRTEAFF.

The chain links TRBV7-2 to TRBJ2-1; D ambiguous. V was shortened by 2 bases and J by 0 bases, with 8 bases between the two germline ends. This CDR3 contains 15 residues. The germline CDR1 and CDR2 sequences are SGHTA and FQGNSA. DNA for the CDR3: TGTGCCAGCAGCTTACCGCCACCCTCCTACAATGAGCAGTTCTTC. It codes for CASSLPPPSYNEQFF.

The chain links TRBV29-1 to TRBJ1-1, with 7 nucleotides matching TRBD1. Trimming removed 6 bases from V and 1 base from J; junction bases left unmatched: 5. This CDR3 is built from 13 residues. The germline V gene has CDR1 SQVTM and CDR2 ANQGSEA. The chain's CDR3 is CSVNRGQNTEAFF. In DNA, the CDR3 is TGCAGCGTAAACAGGGGACAGAACACTGAAGCTTTCTTT.

DNA of the CDR3: TGTGCCAGCACAGGCATGTACACTGAAGCTTTCTTT. This codes for CASTGMYTEAFF. The V and J genes are TRBV2 and TRBJ1-1; D uncertain. The germline gives CDR1 SNHLY, CDR2 FYNNEI. The CDR3 loop spans 12 amino acids. Trimming removed 7 bases at V and 3 bases at J, with 9 bases between.

The chain joins TRBV9 to TRBJ2-3; D is unclear. The CDR3 spans 13 residues. Trimming cost V 2 bases and J 6 bases, with 10 bases left between them. Per the germline V gene, CDR1 is SGDLS and CDR2 is YYNGEE. In DNA form, the CDR3 reads TGTGCCAGCAGCGTTAGTCCACCGGATACGCAGTATTTT. Translation: CASSVSPPDTQYF.

The chain links TRBV7-3 to TRBJ2-2; D might be TRBD1 (5 bases). The CDR3 totals 14 residues. Germline V gene lookup returns CDR1 SGHTA and CDR2 FQGTGA. The ends were cut back, 5 bases at V and 3 bases at J, with 10 bases in the middle. The CDR3 is CASSLTGYTGELFF. Written as DNA, the CDR3 is TGTGCCAGCAGCCTCACAGGATACACCGGGGAGCTGTTTTTT. Full variable domain (outside the CDR3, taken from reference TRBV7-3 and TRBJ2-2): GAGVSQTPSNKVTEKGKYVELRCDPISGHTALYWYRQSLGQGPEFLIYFQGTGAADDSGLPNDRFFAVRPEGSVSTLKIQRTERGDSAVYLCASSLTGYTGELFFGEGSRLTVL.

The chain has TRBV28 and TRBJ2-5, with D perhaps assigned TRBD1 or TRBD2 (5 bases each). V was pared by 6 bases and J by 3 bases, with 17 bases between. This CDR3 has 15 residues. Germline V gene lookup returns CDR1 MDHEN and CDR2 SYDVKM. CDR3 DNA sequence: TGTGCCAGCAGCCGAGAGGGGAAAGGGGAAGAGACCCAGTACTTC. It yields the protein CASSREGKGEETQYF. The variable domain in full, with the rest retrieved from reference TRBV28 and TRBJ2-5, is DVKVTQSSRYLVKRTGEKVFLECVQDMDHENMFWYRQDPGLGLRLIYFSYDVKMKEKGDIPEGYSVSREKKERFSLILESASTNQTSMYLCASSREGKGEETQYFGPGTRLLVL.

The rearrangement joins TRBV5-6 to TRBJ2-7; 10 nucleotides agree with TRBD1. The ends lost 3 bases at V and 4 bases at J; junction bases unmatched: 7. The CDR3 extends over 15 amino acids. Germline CDR1 SGHDT, CDR2 YYEEEE. The CDR3 nucleotides read TGTGCCAGCAGCTACTCCCCGGGACAGGGGTACGAGCAGTACTTC. It is translated as CASSYSPGQGYEQYF.

The rearrangement joins TRBV4-1 to TRBJ1-5, with 8 bases matching TRBD1. V lost 4 bases, J lost 4 bases, and 12 bases stayed unmatched. This CDR3 is 17 amino acids long. Germline CDR1 and CDR2: MGHRA and YSYEKL. Written as DNA, the CDR3 is TGCGCCAGCAGCCTAGGGACTCCAGGACAGGGTAATCAGCCCCAGCATTTT. It specifies CASSLGTPGQGNQPQHF.

The chain recombines TRBV29-1 with TRBJ2-5, with 10 bases lining up with TRBD2. With V trimmed by 4 bases and J by 5 bases, 16 bases remained unmatched. CDR3 length: 17 amino acids. Germline V gene sequence: CDR1 SQVTM, CDR2 ANQGSEA. This chain's CDR3 is CSVARGLASGRGETQYF. The CDR3 DNA sequence: TGCAGCGTTGCCAGGGGTCTGGCTAGCGGGAGAGGGGAGACCCAGTACTTC. The full variable domain, completed using reference TRBV29-1 and TRBJ2-5, is SAVISQKPSRDICQRGTSLTIQCQVDSQVTMMFWYRQQPGQSLTLIATANQGSEATYESGFVIDKFPISRPNLTFSTLTVSNMSPEDSSIYLCSVARGLASGRGETQYFGPGTRLLVL.

The CDR3 here is CASSRGTASSYNEQFF. As DNA, the CDR3 is TGTGCCAGCAGCCGTGGGACGGCTAGCTCCTACAATGAGCAGTTCTTC. V is TRBV5-6 and J is TRBJ2-1; D tentatively fits TRBD1 or TRBD2 (5 bases each). With 4 bases removed from V and 0 bases from J, the gap between germline ends came to 14 bases. Germline values: CDR1 SGHDT, CDR2 YYEEEE. The CDR3 covers 16 residues.

This chain links TRBV7-3 with TRBJ2-5; 9 bases are a match to TRBD2. The CDR3 length is 15 residues. Looked up from germline, CDR1 is SGHTA and CDR2 is FQGTGA. Trimming removed 3 bases from V and 5 bases from J; junction bases left unmatched: 7. DNA of the CDR3: TGTGCCAGCAGCTTCGGTAGCGGGAGTCTGGAGACCCAGTACTTC. The encoded protein is CASSFGSGSLETQYF.

The chain carries TRBV6-1 and TRBJ2-1, with TRBD1 identical over 10 bases. V lost 5 bases, J lost 4 bases, and 8 bases stayed unmatched. The CDR3 is 16 amino acids. The germline V gene has CDR1 MNHNS and CDR2 SASEGT. This CDR3 reads CASSQDRGRSYNEQFF. The CDR3, as DNA: TGTGCCAGCAGTCAAGACAGGGGGCGGTCTTACAATGAGCAGTTCTTC.